The T cell receptor beta chain under discussion was sequenced for a study of blood T cell repertoires in COVID-19. In the original workflow: The authors estimated nucleated cell counts from reference gene primer amplification. TCRdb's copy holds only in-frame clones and misses some; the assay was immunoSEQ multiplex PCR. That table is the source of V, J and clone size, and D and trimming were worked out from the DNA. Among roughly 20,000 clones listed, over 75% were seen once. The receptor was derived from a human donor with active COVID-19. The donor label of this sample is uncertain. The material sequenced was peripheral blood.

The CDR3 DNA reads as TGTGCCAGTAGTATAATGGGGGCCAATCAGCCCCAGCATTTT. Amino acids: CASSIMGANQPQHF. The gene calls are TRBV19 and TRBJ1-5; possibly TRBD1 for D (6 bases). The CDR3 consists of 14 residues. V dropped 2 bases and J dropped 3 bases, with 8 bases sitting between them. Germline-derived CDR1 and CDR2 are LNHDA and SQIVND (reference sequence). Combining the CDR3 with reference TRBV19 and TRBJ1-5 gives the whole variable domain DGGITQSPKYLFRKEGQNVTLSCEQNLNHDAMYWYRQDPGQGLRLIYYSQIVNDFQKGDIAEGYSVSREKKESFPLTVTSAQKNPTAFYLCASSIMGANQPQHFGDGTRLSIL.